These T cell receptor beta chains were read from a single sample in a study of control samples from healthy donors and cancer patients. Produced via immunoSEQ multiplex PCR; TCRdb's table is partial and in-frame only. The sample lists about 140,000 clones; 91% were seen once. The sample was blood. The receptors were gathered from a man aged 30 to 45 in good health. Each CDR3 is given with its conserved first and last residue. The D gene is left open where the match is weak. Expanded clones are given a class, and other clones once, few, many or no size at all.

D	V	size	J	CDR3	DNA
.	TRBV7-9	.	TRBJ2-7	CASSPKTPTYEQYF	TGTGCCAGCAGCCCAAAGACTCCAACCTACGAGCAGTACTTC
.	TRBV19	.	TRBJ2-7	CASSIRWGHSYEQYF	TGTGCCAGTAGTATCAGGTGGGGACACTCCTACGAGCAGTACTTC
TRBD1	TRBV28	.	TRBJ2-7	CASSKAGTGFYEQYF	TGTGCCAGCAGCAAGGCCGGGACAGGGTTCTACGAGCAGTACTTC
.	TRBV6-5	.	TRBJ2-3	CASSPERLDTQYF	TGTGCCAGCAGTCCTGAGAGGTTGGATACGCAGTATTTT
.	TRBV3-1/TRBV3-2	once	TRBJ2-1	CASSREGFGFEQFF	TGTGCCAGCAGCCGGGAAGGATTTGGGTTTGAGCAGTTCTTC
.	TRBV3-1/TRBV3-2	.	TRBJ2-2	CASSQDLGVGTGELFF	TGTGCCAGCAGCCAAGATTTGGGGGTAGGGACCGGGGAGCTGTTTTTT
.	TRBV9	medium-sized	TRBJ1-2	CASSGFYGYTF	TGTGCCAGCAGCGGATTCTATGGCTACACCTTC
.	TRBV2	.	TRBJ1-1	CASSVGLGHRNTEAFF	TGTGCCAGCAGTGTCGGTTTAGGACATAGGAACACTGAAGCTTTCTTT
TRBD1	TRBV30	.	TRBJ2-1	CAWNPDRQGSYNEQFF	TGTGCCTGGAACCCTGATCGACAGGGTTCCTACAATGAGCAGTTCTTC
TRBD2	TRBV5-1	.	TRBJ2-1	CASSLGTSQYNEQFF	TGCGCCAGCAGCTTAGGGACTAGCCAATACAATGAGCAGTTCTTC
TRBD1	TRBV2	.	TRBJ1-2	CASGNPGTGIGGYTF	TGTGCCAGCGGCAATCCAGGGACAGGGATCGGCGGCTACACCTTC
.	TRBV28	.	TRBJ2-7	CASTLSGSYEQYF	TGTGCCAGCACCCTATCAGGCTCCTACGAGCAGTACTTC
TRBD1	TRBV19	.	TRBJ1-2	CASWTGGQANYGYTF	TGTGCCAGTTGGACAGGGGGGCAAGCTAACTATGGCTACACCTTC
TRBD1	TRBV19	.	TRBJ2-5	CASSSWDRQETQYF	TGTGCCAGTAGTTCTTGGGACAGGCAAGAGACCCAGTACTTC
TRBD1	TRBV2	.	TRBJ1-4	CASRGQSNEKLFF	TGTGCCAGCAGGGGACAGTCTAATGAAAAACTGTTTTTT
.	TRBV5-1	.	TRBJ1-4	CASRGKVATNEKLFF	TGCGCCAGCCGGGGCAAAGTGGCAACTAATGAAAAACTGTTTTTT